This T cell receptor beta chain emerged from a study of T cells in Graves' hyperthyroidism and ophthalmopathy (dated by TCRdb to 2018 to 2020). About the full investigation: Peripheral blood was sampled at the time of initial diagnosis, prior to any treatment. To identify TCR V-J signatures that set the groups apart, the researchers used a discovery cohort of 100 patients, made up of 40 to 45 with Graves' ophthalmopathy and approximately 57 with stable Graves' hyperthyroidism. Prospective prediction of ophthalmopathy was tested in an independent validation cohort of approximately 19 hyperthyroidism patients and approximately 17 patients who later progressed to ophthalmopathy. The 100 or so discovery patients were randomly split 7:3 into training and test sets. In more than 5 Graves' hyperthyroidism patients, the study also compared T-cell repertoires from thyroid tissue with T-cell repertoires from blood. Once sampling was done, hyperthyroidism patients were given methimazole at a starting dose of 30 mg daily, whereas ophthalmopathy patients were given high-dose intravenous methylprednisolone. The paper reports TCR Vbeta CDR3 sequencing of more than 120 peripheral blood samples: some 44 ophthalmopathy, fewer than 80 hyperthyroidism and about 17 progressor patients. Points the paper makes about the study in general: Ophthalmopathy was separated from stable hyperthyroidism by a 13 V-J signature model, with about 88% sensitivity and about 84% specificity obtained in cross-validation and 80%/75% obtained in testing. No statistical method was used to fix the sample size in advance, and group allocation was not hidden from the investigators. In validation, the model predicted progression to ophthalmopathy with 60% to 71% sensitivity and around 72% specificity, a median of 6.5 months before onset. Blood samples also contained most of the expanded thyroid clonotypes (frequency above 0.001), which suggests that blood repertoires may reflect thyroid immune responses.

As to this clonotype: This clone's antigen is unknown. No much larger clone is present one base from it, and per-base qualities are unavailable.

Graves' hyperthyroidism was defined as stable when no progression to ophthalmopathy occurred over 18 months of follow-up. Hyperthyroidism patients were newly diagnosed, with disease duration under 2 months, and aged 18 to 65 years. The study excluded patients with uncontrolled infections, other autoimmune diseases, pregnancy or lactation. Diagnoses relied on clinical symptoms, serum thyroxine and TRAb, thyroid ultrasound and orbital computed tomography. PBMCs were isolated from approximately 10 ml of fresh peripheral blood by Ficoll-Paque density gradient centrifugation. Total RNA was extracted with Trizol reagent, and quality was checked on an Agilent 2100 Bioanalyzer. The TCR beta CDR3 regions were amplified from RNA transcripts. For the first round of RT-PCR on the TCR CDR3, the HTBI primer set was used together with the Qiagen OneStep RT-PCR kit. A second multiplex PCR round built the libraries, followed by size selection and purification. Sequencing of the libraries was done on an Illumina HiSeq2000 using paired-end 100 bp reads. Under the source paper's analysis protocol: SOAPnuke was used to process the raw data, removing reads that contained adapters or uncalled bases, had a mean Phred below 15, or lacked an exact match to the constant primer or identifier. High-quality paired reads were merged using COPE v1.2.5, and each unique nucleotide sequence was defined as a clonotype. Clonotypes were aligned to IMGT TRBV, TRBD and TRBJ reference segments using MiTCR v1.1. The analysis included only V-J combinations with a frequency above 0.0001, which together covered approximately 99% of the repertoires. The TCS score was defined as F50 (clonal expansion) divided by E x V (chaos), with BLOSUM62-based TCRdist calculated between CDR3 peptides within each V-J. Welch's t-statistics and random forest reduced approximately 520 V-J features to 13, which were used in a naive Bayes classifier (R e1071). The public reads were reanalyzed by TCRdb: fastp trimming at Q25, MiXCR alignment, in-frame beta chains only. Each CDR3 protein appears once, grouped with its most common genes and DNA. Clone size and V and J calls follow TCRdb, not the original study. Recorded for this sample are about 400,000 distinct CDR3 sequences; around 25% of them occurred a single time. Clones ranked in the top ten supply 73% of the sample.

The germline V gene encodes CDR1 MDHEN and CDR2 SYDVKM. V is reduced by 4 bases and J by 1 base, leaving a spacing of 13 bases between them. The CDR3 runs 15 residues from the cysteine to the phenylalanine. Of all the DNA, just the CDR3 is kept, 45 bases in frame from base 1. This sequence was found in a man aged 45 to 65 with Graves' hyperthyroidism. Material for sequencing was blood. Recombination joined TRBV28 with TRBJ1-2, with the D segment identity uncertain. The DNA is as follows: TGTGCCAGCAGTTCATCTGGCGGGCTTAACTATGGCTACACCTTC. It is translated as CASSSSGGLNYGYTF.